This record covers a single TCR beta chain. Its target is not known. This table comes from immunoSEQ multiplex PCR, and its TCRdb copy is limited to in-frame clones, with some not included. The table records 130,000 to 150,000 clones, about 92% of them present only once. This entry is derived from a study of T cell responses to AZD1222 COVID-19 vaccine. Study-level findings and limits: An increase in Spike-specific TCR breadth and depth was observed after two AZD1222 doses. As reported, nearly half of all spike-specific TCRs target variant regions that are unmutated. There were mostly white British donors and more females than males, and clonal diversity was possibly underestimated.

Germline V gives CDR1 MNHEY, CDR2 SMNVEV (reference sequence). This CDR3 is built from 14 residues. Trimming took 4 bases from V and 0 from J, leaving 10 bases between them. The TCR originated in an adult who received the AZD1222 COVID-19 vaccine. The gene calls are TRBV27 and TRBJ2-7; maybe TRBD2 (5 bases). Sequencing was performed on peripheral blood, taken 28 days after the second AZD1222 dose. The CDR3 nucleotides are TGTGCCAGCAGTTCCCGGGGAAGCTCCTACGAGCAGTACTTC. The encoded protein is CASSSRGSSYEQYF.